This TCR beta chain was identified in a study of control samples from healthy donors and cancer patients. Repertoires were generated with immunoSEQ multiplex PCR, while TCRdb's copy carries only in-frame clones and drops some. The sample holds 130,000 to 150,000 clones, 80% to 95% seen once. CDR3 size: 13 residues. V dropped 2 bases and J dropped 3 bases, with 7 bases sitting between them. The germline gives CDR1 MDHEN, CDR2 SYDVKM. The receptor's source is a man younger than 35 in good health. The V and J genes are TRBV28 and TRBJ1-1; D uncertain. What was sequenced was blood. CDR3 protein: CASSLAYYTEAFF. As DNA, the CDR3 is TGTGCCAGCAGTTTAGCGTACTACACTGAAGCTTTCTTT. The whole variable domain, filled in from reference TRBV28 and TRBJ1-1, reads DVKVTQSSRYLVKRTGEKVFLECVQDMDHENMFWYRQDPGLGLRLIYFSYDVKMKEKGDIPEGYSVSREKKERFSLILESASTNQTSMYLCASSLAYYTEAFFGQGTRLTVV.